The 30 T cell receptor beta chains listed next were all sequenced from one sample in a study of response to subunit inactivated influenza vaccine. TCRdb passed the RT-PCR reads through MiXCR, listing each CDR3 protein once. This repertoire shows hundreds of thousands of distinct CDR3 sequences, over 11% found once; its top ten account for less than 7%. The material sequenced was PBMCs from blood, taken approximately 15 days before vaccination. These receptors were taken from a man in his fifties or sixties who received an inactivated influenza vaccine.

Only a few counts were recorded for this clonotype. This chain uses TRBV5-1 with TRBJ2-1; D may be TRBD1 (6 bases). Per the germline V gene, CDR1 is SGHRS and CDR2 is YFSETQ. V lost 2 bases, J lost 9 bases, and 15 bases lay in between. The CDR3 has 14 residues. In DNA form, the CDR3 reads TGCGCCAGCAGCTTTAGGGGTATACAGGGTGAGCAGTTCTTC. It encodes CASSFRGIQGEQFF.

V usage is TRBV20-1 and J usage is TRBJ2-7; 10 bases map to TRBD2. The junction had 5 bases not matched to a gene; V was cut back by 2 bases and J by 4 bases. The CDR3 spans 14 residues. The germline V gene has CDR1 DFQATT and CDR2 SNEGSKA (reference sequence). CDR3 DNA: TGCAGTGCTAGATCTGGACTAGCGGCTTACGAGCAGTACTTC. This translates into CSARSGLAAYEQYF.

This clonotype showed up just a few times. The chain employs TRBV7-2 and TRBJ2-1; 11 positions agree with TRBD1. J was trimmed by 10 bases and V by 4 bases; bases with no gene match: 15. The CDR3 is made up of 17 amino acids. From germline, CDR1 is SGHTA and CDR2 FQGNSA. CDR3 DNA: TGTGCCAGCAGCTCCATGGCCGGGACAGGGGGTTTCGGGGAGCAGTTCTTC. It codes for CASSSMAGTGGFGEQFF.

This chain uses TRBV6-1 with TRBJ2-7; weak D call: TRBD2 (5 bases). Germline V gene data show CDR1 as MNHNS and CDR2 as SASEGT. The CDR3 length is 15 residues. V dropped 5 bases and J dropped 4 bases, with 18 bases sitting between them. DNA for the CDR3: TGTGCCAGCAGTAAAACCGGGAAATTACTTTACGAGCAGTACTTC. It codes for CASSKTGKLLYEQYF.

This clonotype was recorded many times. V gene TRBV6-1 combines with J gene TRBJ2-5, with 9 bases that match TRBD1. V shed 5 bases and J 0 bases; nucleotides not matched to a gene: 1. This CDR3 comprises 14 residues. Germline CDR1 is MNHNS and CDR2 is SASEGT. The CDR3 sequence: CASSRDRDQETQYF. As DNA, the CDR3 is TGTGCCAGCAGTCGGGACAGGGACCAAGAGACCCAGTACTTC.

The chain carries TRBV7-3 and TRBJ1-5; the D gene is possibly TRBD1 (5 bases). Trimming removed 3 bases at V and 10 bases at J, with 13 bases between. The CDR3 length is 13 residues. Germline V gene sequence: CDR1 SGHTA, CDR2 FQGTGA. CDR3 nucleotide sequence: TGTGCCAGCAGCTTTCTTCTAAGGGGTCCCCAGCATTTT. Its protein product is CASSFLLRGPQHF.

This chain uses TRBV6-1 with TRBJ2-3; TRBD2 agrees at 7 bases. This CDR3 contains 16 residues. Germline assignment: CDR1 MNHNS and CDR2 SASEGT. Trimming at V came to 7 bases and at J to 0 bases, leaving 10 bases not matched to a gene. Here the CDR3 DNA reads TGTGCCAGCAAGGGCGGGGGATCAATAAGCACAGATACGCAGTATTTT. Translating it yields CASKGGGSISTDTQYF.

This clonotype was detected many times. The chain recombines TRBV7-3 with TRBJ1-3; D is unclear. The V end lost 6 bases, the J end lost 0 bases, and 9 bases lay between the germline ends. The CDR3 is 14 amino acids. Germline V gene data show CDR1 as SGHTA and CDR2 as FQGTGA. CDR3 sequence: CASSLGPSGNTIYF. DNA for the CDR3: TGTGCCAGCAGTTTAGGGCCCTCTGGAAACACCATATATTTT.

This clonotype appeared a few times. The gene calls are TRBV24-1 and TRBJ1-5, with D possibly being TRBD1 (5 bases). The germline CDR1 and CDR2 sequences are KGHDR and SFDVKD. V was cut by 1 base and J by 1 base, with 19 bases left in between. This CDR3 comprises 19 residues. CDR3 nucleotides: TGTGCCACCAGTGATTTTTCCGCGGGGGGTGGGTTCAGCAATCAGCCCCAGCATTTT. This codes for CATSDFSAGGGFSNQPQHF.

This clonotype has a handful of counts. The J gene is TRBJ2-1, the V gene TRBV12-3 or TRBV12-4, with D perhaps matching TRBD1 (5 bases). The CDR3 sequence is 12 residues long. Trimming cost V 5 bases and J 5 bases, with 7 bases left between them. This CDR3 reads CASSQDNNEQFF. In DNA form, the CDR3 reads TGTGCCAGCAGTCAGGACAACAATGAGCAGTTCTTC.

This clonotype turned up a few times. The rearrangement links TRBV10-3 to TRBJ2-3; D call uncertain. V shed 2 bases and J shed 4 bases, with 7 bases lying between them. CDR1 ENHRY and CDR2 SYGVKD come from the germline V gene. The CDR3 extends over 13 amino acids. CDR3 DNA sequence: TGTGCCATCAGTGAGGTAGCCGCAGATACGCAGTATTTT. Amino acids: CAISEVAADTQYF.

The chain employs TRBV9 and TRBJ2-2; 12 bases line up with TRBD2. The V gene end was trimmed by 1 base and the J gene end by 6 bases; junction bases not matched to a gene: 10. The CDR3 loop spans 18 amino acids. The V gene's germline CDR1 is SGDLS and CDR2 YYNGEE. The chain's CDR3 is CASSVIPSSGRAPGELFF. The CDR3 nucleotides read TGTGCCAGCAGCGTAATCCCGTCTAGCGGGAGGGCCCCCGGGGAGCTGTTTTTT. The full variable domain, in which reference TRBV9 and TRBJ2-2 provide the parts outside the CDR3, is DSGVTQTPKHLITATGQRVTLRCSPRSGDLSVYWYQQSLDQGLQFLIQYYNGEERAKGNILERFSAQQFPDLHSELNLSSLELGDSALYFCASSVIPSSGRAPGELFFGEGSRLTVL.

This clonotype was seen ten or more times. The genes are TRBV29-1 and TRBJ2-3, with 15 bases lining up with TRBD2. Germline loops: CDR1 SQVTM, CDR2 ANQGSEA. The CDR3 runs 16 residues. V dropped 3 bases and J dropped 4; count of bases not matched to a gene: 5. The CDR3 nucleotides are TGCAGCGTTGACCCTAGGACTAGCGGGGGGGCAGATACGCAGTATTTT. Translating gives CSVDPRTSGGADTQYF.

The J gene is TRBJ2-5, the V gene TRBV5-5; TRBD2 might be the D (6 bases). The CDR3 is 13 residues long. The germline V gene encodes CDR1 SGHKS and CDR2 YYEKEE (reference sequence). V was shortened by 5 bases and J by 4 bases, with 12 bases between the two germline ends. The CDR3: CASRPDGGETQYF. The CDR3, as DNA: TGTGCCAGCAGACCTGACGGGGGAGAGACCCAGTACTTC.

The chain employs TRBV5-1 and TRBJ2-5; 7 bases match TRBD1. This CDR3 is 15 amino acids long. Germline V gene sequence: CDR1 SGHRS, CDR2 YFSETQ. The V segment lost 2 bases and the J segment 5 bases; nucleotides outside the gene matches: 9. The chain's CDR3 is CASSFSTGDQETQYF. The CDR3 DNA is TGCGCCAGCAGCTTTTCCACAGGGGATCAGGAGACCCAGTACTTC.

This clonotype was seen only a few times. The rearrangement joins TRBV10-3 to TRBJ2-1; no firm D call. This CDR3 is built from 12 residues. Germline V gene sequence: CDR1 ENHRY, CDR2 SYGVKD. V lost 4 bases, J lost 4 bases, and 5 bases lay in between. CDR3 protein: CAISVGYNEQFF. DNA of the CDR3: TGTGCCATCAGTGTTGGGTACAATGAGCAGTTCTTC.

This clonotype showed up just a few times. The chain has TRBV7-9 and TRBJ2-3; the match to TRBD2 covers 7 bases. CDR3 length equals 16 residues. Germline V CDR1 and CDR2: SEHNR, FQNEAQ (reference sequence). The junction had 12 bases not matched to a gene; V was cut back by 7 bases and J by 2 bases. The CDR3 DNA reads TGTGCCAGCACCCCCTCTGGGCTAGCGGCCACAGATACGCAGTATTTT. Its protein product is CASTPSGLAATDTQYF.

The chain employs TRBV11-2 and TRBJ1-3; D is unclear. V was cut by 2 bases and J by 0 bases, with 14 bases left in between. This CDR3 has 17 amino acids. Germline V gene lookup returns CDR1 SGHAT and CDR2 FQNNGV. The CDR3 is CASSLFAAGYSGNTIYF. The CDR3 nucleotides read TGTGCCAGCAGCTTATTTGCCGCGGGCTACTCTGGAAACACCATATATTTT.

This clonotype was observed a few times. This chain joins TRBV20-1 and TRBJ1-1; 10 bases match TRBD1. CDR1 and CDR2 (germline): DFQATT, SNEGSKA (reference sequence). CDR3 length: 15 amino acids. Trimming took 6 bases from V and 1 from J; bases not matched to a gene: 8. CDR3 nucleotides: TGCAGTGCCAACATCCGGGACAGGGGGAACACTGAAGCTTTCTTT. Protein: CSANIRDRGNTEAFF.

This clonotype was counted a few times. V is TRBV19 and J is TRBJ1-2; 11 bases match TRBD1. This CDR3 comprises 19 residues. The V and J ends lost 7 bases and 3 bases, in that order; junction bases with no gene match: 19. Germline-derived CDR1 and CDR2 are LNHDA and SQIVND (reference sequence). As DNA, the CDR3 is TGTGCCAGTAAAGGTACTCGAGTCGGGACAGGGGGACTCGACTATGGCTACACCTTC. As protein: CASKGTRVGTGGLDYGYTF. Based on the CDR3 plus reference TRBV19 and TRBJ1-2, the full variable domain is DGGITQSPKYLFRKEGQNVTLSCEQNLNHDAMYWYRQDPGQGLRLIYYSQIVNDFQKGDIAEGYSVSREKKESFPLTVTSAQKNPTAFYLCASKGTRVGTGGLDYGYTFGSGTRLTVV.

This clonotype was seen more than once but under ten times. This chain links TRBV15 with TRBJ2-7; 8 nucleotides match TRBD2. The CDR3 contains 15 residues. Germline CDR1 reads LNHNV; CDR2 reads YYDKDF (reference sequence). V shed 8 bases, J shed 0 bases, and the junction held 9 bases outside the gene matches. The CDR3 here is CATGPGLGTSYEQYF. The CDR3, as DNA: TGTGCCACCGGACCGGGACTAGGTACCTCCTACGAGCAGTACTTC.

J is TRBJ1-3 and V is TRBV3-1; TRBD1 aligns across 8 bases. The V and J ends lost 4 bases and 8 bases, in that order; junction bases with no gene match: 7. The V gene's germline CDR1 is LGHDT and CDR2 YNNKEL (reference sequence). CDR3 length: 14 amino acids. CDR3 region: CASSPIAQGDTIYF. In nucleotides, the CDR3 is TGTGCCAGCAGCCCCATTGCACAGGGGGACACCATATATTTT.

The rearrangement links TRBV10-2 to TRBJ2-5, with TRBD2 matching over 10 bases. V shed 7 bases and J 5 bases; nucleotides not matched to a gene: 10. The CDR3 consists of 15 residues. Germline assignment: CDR1 WSHSY and CDR2 SAAADI. In nucleotides, the CDR3 is TGCGCCAGCACTATGGCTAGCGGGAGCCCTGAGACCCAGTACTTC. Translated, it gives CASTMASGSPETQYF.

This clonotype was detected only a few times. The J gene is TRBJ2-7, the V gene TRBV28, with unresolved D. CDR1 is MDHEN and CDR2 is SYDVKM in the germline V gene. V was clipped by 3 bases and J by 5 bases, with 8 bases between them. This CDR3 spans 12 amino acids. The CDR3 sequence: CASSLILDEQYF. In nucleotides, the CDR3 is TGTGCCAGCAGTTTGATCCTTGACGAGCAGTACTTC.

In this sample, this clonotype turned up many times. This chain connects TRBV20-1 to TRBJ1-1; D is perhaps TRBD1 (5 bases). The CDR3 consists of 13 residues. V dropped 5 bases and J dropped 1 base, with 11 bases sitting between them. Germline CDR1 is DFQATT and CDR2 is SNEGSKA (reference sequence). The CDR3 is CSAGGLGNTEAFF. In nucleotides, the CDR3 is TGCAGTGCTGGGGGACTTGGGAACACTGAAGCTTTCTTT.

This clonotype was counted only a few times. This chain links TRBV30 with TRBJ1-2; D unresolved. The CDR3 loop spans 11 amino acids. Trimming left V 2 bases short and J 6 bases short, with 7 bases between. Germline lookup yields CDR1 GTSNPN and CDR2 SVGIG (reference sequence). CDR3 sequence: CAWSSRHGYTF. The CDR3 DNA reads as TGTGCCTGGAGTTCCCGCCATGGCTACACCTTC.

The rearrangement joins TRBV9 to TRBJ2-6; TRBD1 is a possible D gene (6 bases). V lost 4 bases, J lost 4 bases, and 24 bases lay in between. Germline lookup yields CDR1 SGDLS and CDR2 YYNGEE. The CDR3 is 19 residues long. CDR3 sequence reads: CASSSPGKIQGAGANVLTF. The CDR3 nucleotides read TGTGCCAGCAGCTCCCCGGGGAAAATACAGGGAGCCGGGGCCAACGTCCTGACTTTC.

The V and J genes are TRBV20-1 and TRBJ2-3, with D uncertain. The CDR3 sequence is 13 residues long. Germline V gene data show CDR1 as DFQATT and CDR2 as SNEGSKA (reference sequence). V was clipped by 5 bases and J by 4 bases, with 13 bases between them. CDR3 sequence (DNA): TGCAGTGCTCCTAGGGTGAGGTCAGATACGCAGTATTTT. It translates to CSAPRVRSDTQYF.

The chain joins TRBV6-5 to TRBJ2-1, with TRBD2 matching over 8 bases. The V gene's germline CDR1 is MNHEY and CDR2 SVGAGI. This CDR3 contains 15 residues. With 2 bases clipped from V and 9 bases from J, the junction kept 9 bases outside the gene matches. The CDR3 nucleotides read TGTGCCAGCAGTTACGAGCGGGGGTCCATGGGTGAGCAGTTCTTC. As protein: CASSYERGSMGEQFF.

This clonotype was found a few times. This rearrangement joins TRBV20-1 to TRBJ1-1; TRBD1 agrees at 7 bases. Germline-derived CDR1 and CDR2 are DFQATT and SNEGSKA (reference sequence). After removal of 6 bases from V and 0 bases from J, the junction contained 16 bases not matched to a gene. This CDR3 region has 17 residues. In DNA form, the CDR3 reads TGCAGTGCCAATCGGGCCGGGACAGCAAGAATGAACACTGAAGCTTTCTTT. It is translated as CSANRAGTARMNTEAFF.